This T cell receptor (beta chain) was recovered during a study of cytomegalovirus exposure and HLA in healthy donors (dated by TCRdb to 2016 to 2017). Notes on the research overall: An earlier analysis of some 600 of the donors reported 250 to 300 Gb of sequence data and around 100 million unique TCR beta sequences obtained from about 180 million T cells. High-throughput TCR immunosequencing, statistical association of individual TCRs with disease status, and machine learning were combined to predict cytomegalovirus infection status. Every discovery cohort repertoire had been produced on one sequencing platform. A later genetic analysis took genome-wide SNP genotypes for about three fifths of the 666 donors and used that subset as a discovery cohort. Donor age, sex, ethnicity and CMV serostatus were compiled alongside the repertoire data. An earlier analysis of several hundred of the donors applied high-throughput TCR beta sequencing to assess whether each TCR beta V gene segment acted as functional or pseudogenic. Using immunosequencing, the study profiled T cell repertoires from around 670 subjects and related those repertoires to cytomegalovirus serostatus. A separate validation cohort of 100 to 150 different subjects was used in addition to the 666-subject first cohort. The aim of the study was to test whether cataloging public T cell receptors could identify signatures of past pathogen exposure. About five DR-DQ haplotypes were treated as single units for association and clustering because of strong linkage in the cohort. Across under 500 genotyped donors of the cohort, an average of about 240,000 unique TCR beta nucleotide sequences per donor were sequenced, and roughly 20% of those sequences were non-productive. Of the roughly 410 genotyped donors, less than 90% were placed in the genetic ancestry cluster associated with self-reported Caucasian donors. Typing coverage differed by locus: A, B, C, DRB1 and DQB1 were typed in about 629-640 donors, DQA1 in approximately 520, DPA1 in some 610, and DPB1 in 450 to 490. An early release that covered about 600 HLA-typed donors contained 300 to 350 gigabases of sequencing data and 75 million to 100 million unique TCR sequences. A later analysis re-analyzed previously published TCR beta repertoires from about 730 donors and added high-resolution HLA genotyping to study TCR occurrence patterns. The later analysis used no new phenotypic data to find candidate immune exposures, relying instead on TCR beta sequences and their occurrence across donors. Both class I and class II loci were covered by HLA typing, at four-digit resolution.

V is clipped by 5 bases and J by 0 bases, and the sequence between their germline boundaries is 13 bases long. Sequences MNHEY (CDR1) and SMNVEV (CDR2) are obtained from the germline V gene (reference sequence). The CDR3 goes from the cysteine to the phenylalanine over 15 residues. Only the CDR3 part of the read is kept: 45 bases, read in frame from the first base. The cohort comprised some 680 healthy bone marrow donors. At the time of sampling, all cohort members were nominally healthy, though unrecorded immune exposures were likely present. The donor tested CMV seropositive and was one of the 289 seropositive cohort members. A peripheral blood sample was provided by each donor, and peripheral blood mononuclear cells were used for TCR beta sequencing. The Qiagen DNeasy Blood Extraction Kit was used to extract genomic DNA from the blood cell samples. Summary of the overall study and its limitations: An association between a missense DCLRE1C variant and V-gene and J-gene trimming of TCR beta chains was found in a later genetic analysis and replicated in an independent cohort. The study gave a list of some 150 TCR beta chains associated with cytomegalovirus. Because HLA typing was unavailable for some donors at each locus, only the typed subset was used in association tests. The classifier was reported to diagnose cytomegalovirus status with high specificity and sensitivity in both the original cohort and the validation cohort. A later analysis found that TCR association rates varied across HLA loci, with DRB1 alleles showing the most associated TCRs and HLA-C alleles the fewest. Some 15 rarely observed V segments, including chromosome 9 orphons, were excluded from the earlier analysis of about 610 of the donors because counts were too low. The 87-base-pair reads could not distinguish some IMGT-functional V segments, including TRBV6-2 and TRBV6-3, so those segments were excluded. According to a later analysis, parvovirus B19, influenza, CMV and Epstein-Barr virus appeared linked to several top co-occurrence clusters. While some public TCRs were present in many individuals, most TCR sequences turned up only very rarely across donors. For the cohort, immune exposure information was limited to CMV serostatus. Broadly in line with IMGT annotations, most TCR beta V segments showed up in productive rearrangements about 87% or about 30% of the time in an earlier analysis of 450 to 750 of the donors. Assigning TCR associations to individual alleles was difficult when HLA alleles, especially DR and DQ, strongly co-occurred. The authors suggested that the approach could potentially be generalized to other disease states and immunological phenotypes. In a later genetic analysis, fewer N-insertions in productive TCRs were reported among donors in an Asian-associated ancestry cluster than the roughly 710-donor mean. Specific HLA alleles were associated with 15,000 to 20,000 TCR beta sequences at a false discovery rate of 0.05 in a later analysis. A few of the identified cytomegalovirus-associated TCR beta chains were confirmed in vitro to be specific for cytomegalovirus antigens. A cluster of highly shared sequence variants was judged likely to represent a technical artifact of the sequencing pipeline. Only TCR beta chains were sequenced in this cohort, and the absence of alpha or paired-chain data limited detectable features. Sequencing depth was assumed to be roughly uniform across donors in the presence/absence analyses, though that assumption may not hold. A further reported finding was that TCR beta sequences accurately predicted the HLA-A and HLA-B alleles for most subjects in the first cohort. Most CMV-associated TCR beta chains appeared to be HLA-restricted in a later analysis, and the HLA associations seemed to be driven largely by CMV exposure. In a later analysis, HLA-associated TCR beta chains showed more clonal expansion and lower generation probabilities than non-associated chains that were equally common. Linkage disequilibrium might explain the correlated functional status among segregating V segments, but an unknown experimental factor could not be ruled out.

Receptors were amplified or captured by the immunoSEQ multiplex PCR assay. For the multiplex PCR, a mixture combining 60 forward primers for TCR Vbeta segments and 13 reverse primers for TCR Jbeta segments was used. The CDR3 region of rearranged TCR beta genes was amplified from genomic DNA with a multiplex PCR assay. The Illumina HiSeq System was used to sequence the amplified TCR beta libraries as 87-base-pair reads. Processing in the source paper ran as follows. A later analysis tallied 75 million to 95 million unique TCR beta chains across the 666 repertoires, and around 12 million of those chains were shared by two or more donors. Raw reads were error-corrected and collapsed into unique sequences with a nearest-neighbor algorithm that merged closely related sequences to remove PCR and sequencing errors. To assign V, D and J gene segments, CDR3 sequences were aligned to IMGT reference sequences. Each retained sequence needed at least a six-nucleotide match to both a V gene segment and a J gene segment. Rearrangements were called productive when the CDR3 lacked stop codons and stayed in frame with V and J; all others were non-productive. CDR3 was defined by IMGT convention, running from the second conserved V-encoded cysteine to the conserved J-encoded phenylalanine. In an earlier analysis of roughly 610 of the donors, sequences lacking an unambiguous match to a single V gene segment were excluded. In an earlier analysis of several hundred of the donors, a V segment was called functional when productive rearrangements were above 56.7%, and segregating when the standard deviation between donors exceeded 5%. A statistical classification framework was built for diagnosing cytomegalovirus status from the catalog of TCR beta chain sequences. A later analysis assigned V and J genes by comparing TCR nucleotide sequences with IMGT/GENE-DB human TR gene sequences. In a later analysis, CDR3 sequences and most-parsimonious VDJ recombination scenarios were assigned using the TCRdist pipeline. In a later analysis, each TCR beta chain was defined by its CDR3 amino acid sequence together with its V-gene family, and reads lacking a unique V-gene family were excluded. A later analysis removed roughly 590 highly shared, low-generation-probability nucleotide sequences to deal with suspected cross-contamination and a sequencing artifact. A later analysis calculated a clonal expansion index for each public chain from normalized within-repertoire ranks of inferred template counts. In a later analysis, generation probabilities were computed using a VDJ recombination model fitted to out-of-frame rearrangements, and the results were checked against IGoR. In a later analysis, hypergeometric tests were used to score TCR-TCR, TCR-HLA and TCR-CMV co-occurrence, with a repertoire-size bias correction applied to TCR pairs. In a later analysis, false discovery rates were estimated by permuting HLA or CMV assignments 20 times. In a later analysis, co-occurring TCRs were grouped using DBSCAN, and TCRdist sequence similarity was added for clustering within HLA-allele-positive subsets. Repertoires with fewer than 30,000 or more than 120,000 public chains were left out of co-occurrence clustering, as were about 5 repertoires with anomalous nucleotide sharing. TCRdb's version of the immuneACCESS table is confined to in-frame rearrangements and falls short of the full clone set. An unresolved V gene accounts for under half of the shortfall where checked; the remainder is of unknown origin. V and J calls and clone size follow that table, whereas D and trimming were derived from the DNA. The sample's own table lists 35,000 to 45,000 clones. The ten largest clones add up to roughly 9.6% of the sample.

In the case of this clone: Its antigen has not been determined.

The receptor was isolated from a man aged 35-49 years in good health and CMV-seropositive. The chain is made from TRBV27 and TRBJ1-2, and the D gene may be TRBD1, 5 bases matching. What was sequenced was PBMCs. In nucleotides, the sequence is TGTGCCAGCAGTCTGACCAGGGATCCTAACTATGGCTACACCTTC. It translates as CASSLTRDPNYGYTF.